The clone carrying this TCR beta chain was seen a handful of times. Its antigen is unknown. The V gene's germline CDR1 is DFQATT and CDR2 SNEGSKA (reference sequence). Trimming left V 2 bases short and J 13 bases short, with 17 bases between. CDR3 length equals 12 residues. The sample originates from a study of T cells after yellow fever vaccination. Study outcomes and limitations: The study noted that FACS-sorted repertoires could contain abundant clonotypes contaminating from the bulk population. Across the CD4 and CD8 compartments, a small share of clonotypes was present in both.

TCRdb analysed the 5' RACE reads with MiXCR anew, one entry per CDR3 protein. The table lists some 320,000 distinct CDR3 sequences, around 8.6% of them singletons. This rearrangement joins TRBV20-1 to TRBJ1-1; D call uncertain. The sample was CD4+ T cells sorted from PBMCs, taken 5 days after the yellow fever booster vaccination. This sequence originates from a man younger than 35 who received the YFV17D yellow fever vaccine. The CDR3, as DNA: TGCAGTGCTAGACCCCTAGGGCAGTACCGTTTCTTT. It specifies CSARPLGQYRFF.